This passage covers 16 T cell receptor beta chains from one sample sequenced in a study of vaccination and CD4 T cells after COVID-19. These receptors' targets are unknown. Treatment noted: approximately 9-day PBMC culture with coronavirus spike peptide pools or control peptides (ViraFEST assay). One should note that the unexposed donor's CD4+ T cells were collected before the COVID-19 pandemic (2011-2018). The Oncomine TCR Beta short-read assay was what sequenced the DNA obtained from cultured CD4+ T cells. TCRdb fed the PCR reads into MiXCR, producing one record per CDR3 protein. The sample consists of more than 2,000 distinct CDR3 sequences, approximately 26% of them appearing once. The sample taken for sequencing was CD4+ T cells from blood, cultured in vitro. The receptors stem from a human donor in good health.

In this sample, this clonotype turned up a few times. The V gene is TRBV20-1, the J gene TRBJ2-3; 9 bases align to TRBD2. Per germline, CDR1 DFQATT and CDR2 SNEGSKA (reference sequence). The CDR3 length is 17 residues. Trimming at V came to 0 bases and at J to 5 bases, leaving 12 bases not matched to a gene. The CDR3 reads CSARESKRGVTGDTQYF. CDR3 bases: TGCAGTGCTAGAGAAAGTAAGCGGGGGGTAACCGGAGATACGCAGTATTTT.

This chain joins TRBV18 and TRBJ1-5; 11 bases fit TRBD1. Germline CDR1 reads KGHSH; CDR2 reads LQKENI. The V and J ends lost 6 bases and 5 bases, in that order; junction bases with no gene match: 6. The CDR3 runs to 15 residues. The CDR3 spells CASSTGTGGHQPQHF. In nucleotides, the CDR3 is TGTGCCAGCTCCACCGGGACAGGGGGGCATCAGCCCCAGCATTTT.

This clonotype appeared a few times. The chain is built from TRBV10-3 and TRBJ1-1; 8 nucleotides match TRBD1. Germline loops: CDR1 ENHRY, CDR2 SYGVKD. V dropped 8 bases and J dropped 2; count of bases not matched to a gene: 10. The CDR3 is 15 amino acids. CDR3 coding DNA: TGTGCCATCCGAGGACAGGGAGGCCCAAACACTGAAGCTTTCTTT. It translates to CAIRGQGGPNTEAFF.

In regard to this clonotype: Relative to the germline gene, one junction end is altered; a read error may explain this. The chain joins TRBV7-6 to TRBJ2-2, with a weak D call TRBD2 (6 bases). The CDR3 extends over 15 amino acids. CDR1 is SGHVS and CDR2 is FNYEAQ in the germline V gene. As DNA, the CDR3 is TGTGTCAGCAGCTCTAGCGCCCAGAACACCGGGGAGCTGTTTTTT. Translating it yields CVSSSSAQNTGELFF.

This clonotype was seen a few times. The V and J genes are TRBV7-3 and TRBJ2-7; a possible D gene is TRBD2 (6 bases). The CDR3 is 13 amino acids. Trimming cost V 5 bases and J 7 bases, with 15 bases left between them. Germline CDR1 and CDR2: SGHTA and FQGTGA. CDR3 nucleotides: TGTGCCAGCAGCGAGGACCCCGCGGGAGAGCAGTACTTC. Translating it yields CASSEDPAGEQYF. The whole variable domain, remainder taken from reference TRBV7-3 and TRBJ2-7, is GAGVSQTPSNKVTEKGKYVELRCDPISGHTALYWYRQSLGQGPEFLIYFQGTGAADDSGLPNDRFFAVRPEGSVSTLKIQRTERGDSAVYLCASSEDPAGEQYFGPGTRLTVT.

This chain links TRBV28 with TRBJ1-5; D is perhaps TRBD1 (5 bases). The germline gives CDR1 MDHEN, CDR2 SYDVKM. V lost 5 bases and J 1 base, leaving 15 bases between the germline ends. CDR3 length equals 16 residues. CDR3 bases: TGTGCCAGCAGTCGCCGAGGGGCGAGGAGCAATCAGCCCCAGCATTTT. Translating it yields CASSRRGARSNQPQHF. Full variable domain (rest looked up from reference TRBV28 and TRBJ1-5): DVKVTQSSRYLVKRTGEKVFLECVQDMDHENMFWYRQDPGLGLRLIYFSYDVKMKEKGDIPEGYSVSREKKERFSLILESASTNQTSMYLCASSRRGARSNQPQHFGDGTRLSIL.

The V and J genes are TRBV7-8 and TRBJ2-5; D is undetermined. Germline CDR1 reads SGHVS; CDR2 reads FQNEAQ. The CDR3 is made up of 12 amino acids. Trimming took 1 base from V and 5 from J, leaving 5 bases between them. The CDR3 coding sequence is TGTGCCAGCAGCTTAGGCCGGGAGACCCAGTACTTC. It yields the protein CASSLGRETQYF. The full variable domain, completed using reference TRBV7-8 and TRBJ2-5, is GAGVSQSPRYKVAKRGQDVALRCDPISGHVSLFWYQQALGQGPEFLTYFQNEAQLDKSGLPSDRFFAERPEGSVSTLKIQRTQQEDSAVYLCASSLGRETQYFGPGTRLLVL.

The chain recombines TRBV7-2 with TRBJ2-5; maybe TRBD2 (6 bases). Per germline, CDR1 SGHTA and CDR2 FQGNSA. Trimming stripped 5 bases from V and 5 bases from J, with 15 bases between. The CDR3 has 14 amino acids. The CDR3 nucleotides read TGTGCCAGCAGCGTTAATAGCGGCCCGGAGACCCAGTACTTC. Translating gives CASSVNSGPETQYF.

This sequence joins TRBV6-2 or TRBV6-3 and TRBJ2-7; maybe TRBD1 (6 bases). Looked up from germline, CDR1 is MNHEY and CDR2 is SVGEGT. The length of the CDR3 is 14 residues. Trimming removed 4 bases at V and 0 bases at J, with 10 bases between. CDR3 sequence (DNA): TGTGCCAGCAGTTCGTACAGGGTCTCCTACGAGCAGTACTTC. It specifies CASSSYRVSYEQYF.

The J gene is TRBJ1-1, the V gene TRBV7-9; D is unclear. Trimming took off 2 bases at V and 11 bases at J, with 12 bases between the two ends. The CDR3 runs to 12 residues. Germline V CDR1 and CDR2: SEHNR, FQNEAQ (reference sequence). The CDR3 sequence: CASSLKDVRAFF. The CDR3 nucleotides read TGTGCCAGCAGCTTAAAAGATGTTCGGGCTTTCTTT.

The rearrangement joins TRBV19 to TRBJ2-1; the D gene could be TRBD1 or TRBD2 (6 bases each). Germline values: CDR1 LNHDA, CDR2 SQIVND (reference sequence). The CDR3 is 14 residues long. Trimming stripped 5 bases from V and 13 bases from J, with 21 bases between. The CDR3 here is CASSFTGPVGGQFF. The CDR3 bases are TGTGCCAGTAGTTTCACAGGGCCGGTCGGGGGACAGTTCTTC.

The chain has TRBV5-4 and TRBJ1-1, with D tentatively TRBD1 (6 bases). The CDR3 sequence is 17 residues long. The V end lost 7 bases, the J end lost 6 bases, and 28 bases lay between the germline ends. Looked up from germline, CDR1 is SGHNT and CDR2 is YYREEE (reference sequence). CDR3 amino acids: CASARTPGAGVGSEAFF. In nucleotides, the CDR3 is TGTGCCAGCGCTCGTACGCCCGGAGCAGGGGTAGGGTCTGAAGCTTTCTTT. The full variable domain, with the rest looked up from reference TRBV5-4 and TRBJ1-1, is ETGVTQSPTHLIKTRGQQVTLRCSSQSGHNTVSWYQQALGQGPQFIFQYYREEENGRGNFPPRFSGLQFPNYSSELNVNALELDDSALYLCASARTPGAGVGSEAFFGQGTRLTVV.

In its sample, this clonotype was seen a few times. The genes are TRBV20-1 and TRBJ2-3, with D unresolved. The germline gives CDR1 DFQATT, CDR2 SNEGSKA (reference sequence). V was clipped by 7 bases and J by 1 base, with 9 bases between them. The CDR3 runs to 12 residues. CDR3 loop: CSVPHRTDTQYF. CDR3 nucleotides: TGCAGTGTTCCACATCGCACAGATACGCAGTATTTT.

The chain employs TRBV27 and TRBJ2-7; D possibly corresponds to TRBD2 (7 bases). Trimming removed 3 bases from V and 6 bases from J, with 24 bases in between. The CDR3 length is 17 residues. CDR1 is MNHEY and CDR2 is SMNVEV in the germline V gene (reference sequence). The CDR3 nucleotides are TGTGCCAGCAGTTTTGACCCTTGGGGGAGGGGGATAAGCGAGCAGTACTTC. It specifies CASSFDPWGRGISEQYF.

In its sample, this clonotype was seen a few times. The V and J genes are TRBV20-1 and TRBJ2-7, with a weak D call TRBD2 (5 bases). V shed 8 bases and J shed 4 bases, with 18 bases lying between them. The CDR3 totals 13 residues. CDR1 DFQATT and CDR2 SNEGSKA come from the germline V gene (reference sequence). DNA of the CDR3: TGCAGTCCCCGGACTTCGGCTATTTACGAGCAGTACTTC. As protein: CSPRTSAIYEQYF.

There are a few counts of this clonotype. V usage is TRBV11-3 and J usage is TRBJ2-5; weak D call: TRBD2 (6 bases). V was clipped by 1 base and J by 4 bases, with 10 bases between them. This CDR3 comprises 14 residues. CDR1 SGHNT and CDR2 YENEEA come from the germline V gene. The CDR3 DNA sequence: TGTGCCAGCAGCTTAGGAGGTAGCGGAGAGACCCAGTACTTC. It codes for CASSLGGSGETQYF.